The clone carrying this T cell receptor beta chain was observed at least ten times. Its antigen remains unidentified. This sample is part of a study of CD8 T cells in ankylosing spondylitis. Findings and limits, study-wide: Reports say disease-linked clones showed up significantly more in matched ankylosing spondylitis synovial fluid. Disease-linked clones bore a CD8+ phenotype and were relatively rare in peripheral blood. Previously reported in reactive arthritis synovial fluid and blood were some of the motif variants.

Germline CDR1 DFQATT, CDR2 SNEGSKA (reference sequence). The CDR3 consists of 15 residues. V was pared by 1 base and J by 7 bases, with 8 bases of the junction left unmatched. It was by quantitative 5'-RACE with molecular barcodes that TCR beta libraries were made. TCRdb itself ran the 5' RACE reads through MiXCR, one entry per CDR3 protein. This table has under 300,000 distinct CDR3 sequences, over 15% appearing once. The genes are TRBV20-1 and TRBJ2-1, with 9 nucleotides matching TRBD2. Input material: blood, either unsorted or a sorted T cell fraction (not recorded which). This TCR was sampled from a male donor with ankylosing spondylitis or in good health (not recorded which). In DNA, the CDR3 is TGCAGTGCTAGAGCTTATAGCGGGAGAAGTAATGAGCAGTTCTTC. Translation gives CSARAYSGRSNEQFF.